One and the same sample provided the 15 T cell receptor beta chains below, sequenced in a study of somatic mutations in cytotoxic T cells in rheumatoid arthritis. Assay: immunoSEQ multiplex PCR; the TCRdb copy retains only in-frame clones and omits some. The table records fewer than 6,500 clones, around 80% of them present only once. Sequenced: CD8+ T cells sorted from blood. All receptors come from an adult with rheumatoid arthritis.

The CDR3 sequence is CASSPPGLAARGNEQFF. The DNA for the CDR3 is TGTGCCAGCAGTCCACCGGGACTAGCGGCCCGGGGGAATGAGCAGTTCTTC. J is TRBJ2-1 and V is TRBV27; 11 bases agree with TRBD2. After removal of 5 bases from V and 7 bases from J, the junction contained 13 bases not matched to a gene. CDR1 and CDR2 (germline): MNHEY, SMNVEV (reference sequence). The CDR3 loop spans 17 amino acids.

This clone appeared once. This chain uses TRBV27 with TRBJ2-1; D call uncertain. Germline V lookup: CDR1 MNHEY, CDR2 SMNVEV (reference sequence). Deletions cut 2 bases from V and 5 bases from J, with 10 bases between. The length of the CDR3 is 14 residues. The CDR3 sequence: CASSLVTENNEQFF. CDR3 sequence (DNA): TGTGCCAGCAGTTTAGTAACGGAAAACAATGAGCAGTTCTTC.

The chain combines TRBV27 with TRBJ2-1, with unresolved D. The CDR3 has 13 residues. V shed 2 bases and J shed 6 bases, with 8 bases lying between them. CDR1 MNHEY and CDR2 SMNVEV come from the germline V gene (reference sequence). CDR3 nucleotides: TGTGCCAGCAGTTTAGTAGAGTTCAATGAGCAGTTCTTC. Its translation is CASSLVEFNEQFF.

The rearrangement links TRBV19 to TRBJ1-5, with 7 positions matching TRBD1. The V gene end was trimmed by 5 bases and the J gene end by 2 bases; junction bases not matched to a gene: 3. The CDR3 totals 14 residues. Germline CDR1 LNHDA, CDR2 SQIVND (reference sequence). This CDR3 is CASSPGTGNQPQHF. The CDR3 DNA reads as TGTGCCAGTAGTCCCGGGACAGGCAATCAGCCCCAGCATTTT.

The V and J genes are TRBV11-3 and TRBJ2-1; 7 bases agree with TRBD1. This CDR3 has 13 residues. The germline gives CDR1 SGHNT, CDR2 YENEEA. The V and J ends lost 4 bases and 7 bases, in that order; junction bases with no gene match: 4. The CDR3, as DNA: TGTGCCAGCAGCTACGACAGGGATAATGAGCAGTTCTTC. This gives the protein CASSYDRDNEQFF.

CDR3 DNA: TGTGCCAGCAGTTTATGGTGGGGTCAGCCCCAGCATTTT. Residues: CASSLWWGQPQHF. The chain links TRBV27 to TRBJ1-5; D remains ambiguous. V lost 1 base, J lost 6 bases, and 7 bases lay in between. The CDR3 sequence is 13 residues long. The germline CDR1 and CDR2 sequences are MNHEY and SMNVEV (reference sequence).

This rearrangement joins TRBV6-1 to TRBJ1-3; D unclear. Germline V gives CDR1 MNHNS, CDR2 SASEGT. V lost 10 bases and J 1 base, leaving 11 bases between the germline ends. This CDR3 is built from 13 residues. This chain's CDR3 is CATRTASGNTIYF. DNA for the CDR3: TGTGCCACAAGGACCGCTTCTGGAAACACCATATATTTT.

The rearrangement uses TRBV5-6 and TRBJ2-1; maybe TRBD2 (7 bases). The CDR3 runs 14 residues. Looked up from germline, CDR1 is SGHDT and CDR2 is YYEEEE. The ends were cut back, 4 bases at V and 5 bases at J, with 13 bases in the middle. CDR3 protein: CASSPVGGDNEQFF. The CDR3 DNA follows: TGTGCCAGCAGCCCGGTAGGGGGGGACAATGAGCAGTTCTTC.

The sample holds one count of this clone. The genes are TRBV5-6 and TRBJ2-5; TRBD2 might be the D (5 bases). The germline CDR1 and CDR2 sequences are SGHDT and YYEEEE. V dropped 1 base and J dropped 5 bases, with 12 bases sitting between them. This CDR3 has 14 residues. CDR3 DNA sequence: TGTGCCAGCAGCTTGCCCCTAGCCTTGGAGACCCAGTACTTC. Translation: CASSLPLALETQYF. Full variable domain (rest looked up from reference TRBV5-6 and TRBJ2-5): DAGVTQSPTHLIKTRGQQVTLRCSPKSGHDTVSWYQQALGQGPQFIFQYYEEEERQRGNFPDRFSGHQFPNYSSELNVNALLLGDSALYLCASSLPLALETQYFGPGTRLLVL.

This clone has a single count. The chain joins TRBV4-3 to TRBJ2-3; D might be TRBD1 or TRBD2, each matching 5 bases. Trimming removed 0 bases from V and 1 base from J, with 14 bases in between. Germline CDR1 LGHNA, CDR2 YSLEER. There are 17 residues in the CDR3. Written as DNA, the CDR3 is TGCGCCAGCAGCCAAGAAAGGAGTCAGGGAGGCACAGATACGCAGTATTTT. Its protein product is CASSQERSQGGTDTQYF.

The chain carries TRBV6-1 and TRBJ1-1, with D possibly matching TRBD1 (6 bases). The CDR3 loop spans 15 amino acids. The V and J ends lost 7 bases and 3 bases respectively, with 18 bases between them. Germline values: CDR1 MNHNS, CDR2 SASEGT. CDR3: CASTSMAGEDTEAFF. The CDR3, as DNA: TGTGCCAGCACATCAATGGCAGGGGAGGACACTGAAGCTTTCTTT.

The rearrangement joins TRBV19 to TRBJ2-1; 11 nucleotides match TRBD2. CDR3 length equals 16 residues. V lost 5 bases to trimming and J lost 8 bases; unmatched junction nucleotides: 11. Germline V gene sequence: CDR1 LNHDA, CDR2 SQIVND (reference sequence). CDR3 protein: CASSPIAGGVLDEQFF. DNA for the CDR3: TGTGCCAGTAGTCCCATAGCGGGGGGGGTTTTGGATGAGCAGTTCTTC.

This clone was observed a single time. The chain has TRBV27 and TRBJ2-5, with TRBD2 identical over 11 bases. Germline V gene lookup returns CDR1 MNHEY and CDR2 SMNVEV (reference sequence). The J segment lost 5 bases and the V segment lost 5 bases, leaving 7 bases of the junction unmatched. CDR3 length: 15 residues. The CDR3 nucleotides are TGTGCCAGCAGTCCCCGACTAGCGGGGAGGGAGACCCAGTACTTC. This encodes CASSPRLAGRETQYF.

This sequence joins TRBV9 and TRBJ1-2, with D unclear. Between the trimmed V and J ends, which lost 0 bases and 2 bases, there was a span of 11 bases. CDR3 length: 15 residues. Germline CDR1 reads SGDLS; CDR2 reads YYNGEE. The CDR3 reads CASSVDGDFNYGYTF. In DNA form, the CDR3 reads TGTGCCAGCAGCGTAGATGGGGATTTCAACTATGGCTACACCTTC.

V is TRBV14 and J is TRBJ2-5; no clear D. The DNA matches TRBJ2-7 better at its end, which makes the J call doubtful. The CDR3 runs to 13 residues. Germline V CDR1 and CDR2: SGHDN, FVKESK. This CDR3 reads CASSQTGWTEQYF. The DNA of the CDR3 is TGTGCCAGCAGCCAAACTGGATGGACCGAGCAGTACTTC.